This T cell receptor beta chain was identified during a study of early T cells in non-severe SARS-CoV-2 infection. Across the study: Whole-blood bulk RNA, unsorted, was sequenced, and chains were unpaired. Notes on the study in general: Matching against VDJdb likely underestimated virus-specific expansions, favoring anti-spike CD8.

Individual cDNA molecules received unique molecular identifiers. Using its own MiXCR run on the 5' RACE reads, TCRdb lists one record per CDR3 protein. This sample has approximately 73,000 distinct CDR3 sequences, with about 13% found just once. This clonotype was recorded at least ten times. Its antigen remains unknown. CDR1 and CDR2 from the germline V gene are MNHEY and SMNVEV (reference sequence). The CDR3 contains 18 residues. V lost 3 bases to trimming and J lost 2 bases; unmatched junction nucleotides: 13. The J gene is TRBJ2-7, the V gene TRBV27, with 10 bases that match TRBD1. The clonotype was recovered from an adult who was a healthcare worker with PCR-confirmed SARS-CoV-2 infection or an uninfected control (not recorded which). The material sequenced was whole blood. CDR3: CASSFSSRDRGLTYEQYF. CDR3 DNA: TGTGCCAGCAGTTTCTCGTCCCGGGACAGGGGCCTTACCTACGAGCAGTACTTC.